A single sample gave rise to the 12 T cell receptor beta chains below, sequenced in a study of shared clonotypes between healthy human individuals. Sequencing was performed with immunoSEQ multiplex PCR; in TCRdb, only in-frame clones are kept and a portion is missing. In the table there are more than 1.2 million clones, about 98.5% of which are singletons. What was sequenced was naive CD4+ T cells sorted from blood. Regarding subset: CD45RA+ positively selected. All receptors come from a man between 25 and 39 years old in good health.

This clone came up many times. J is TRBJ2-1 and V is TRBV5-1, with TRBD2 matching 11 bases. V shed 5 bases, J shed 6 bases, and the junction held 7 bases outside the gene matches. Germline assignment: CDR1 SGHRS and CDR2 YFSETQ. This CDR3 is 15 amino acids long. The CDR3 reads CASRSGTSGLNEQFF. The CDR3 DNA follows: TGCGCCAGCAGGTCCGGGACTAGCGGTCTCAATGAGCAGTTCTTC.

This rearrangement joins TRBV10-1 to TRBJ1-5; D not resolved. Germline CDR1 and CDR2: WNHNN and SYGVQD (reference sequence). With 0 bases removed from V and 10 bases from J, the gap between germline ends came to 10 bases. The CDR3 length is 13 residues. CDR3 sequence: CASSESRELPQHF. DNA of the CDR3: TGCGCCAGCAGTGAGTCTAGGGAATTACCCCAGCATTTT.

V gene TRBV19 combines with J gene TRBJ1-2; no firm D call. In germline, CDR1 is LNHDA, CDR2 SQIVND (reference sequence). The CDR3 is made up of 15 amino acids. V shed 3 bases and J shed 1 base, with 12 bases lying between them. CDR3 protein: CASSMTDIDNYGYTF. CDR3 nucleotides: TGTGCCAGTAGTATGACCGACATTGATAACTATGGCTACACCTTC.

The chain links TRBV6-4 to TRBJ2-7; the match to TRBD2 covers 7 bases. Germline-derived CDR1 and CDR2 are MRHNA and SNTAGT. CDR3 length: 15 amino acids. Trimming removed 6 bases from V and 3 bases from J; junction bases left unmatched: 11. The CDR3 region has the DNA TGTGCCAGCAGCCCCGCGGCTAGCGGCTTCTACGAGCAGTACTTC. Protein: CASSPAASGFYEQYF.

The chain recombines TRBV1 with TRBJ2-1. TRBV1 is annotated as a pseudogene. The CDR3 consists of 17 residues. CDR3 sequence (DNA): TGCACCAGCAGCCAAGATGGTCCGGGACGGACCTACAATGAGCAGTTCTTC. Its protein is CTSSQDGPGRTYNEQFF.

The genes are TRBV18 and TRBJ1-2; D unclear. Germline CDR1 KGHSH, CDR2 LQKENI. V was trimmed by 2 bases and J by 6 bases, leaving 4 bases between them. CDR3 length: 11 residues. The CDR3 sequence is CASSPYNGYTF. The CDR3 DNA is TGTGCCAGCTCACCATACAATGGCTACACCTTC.

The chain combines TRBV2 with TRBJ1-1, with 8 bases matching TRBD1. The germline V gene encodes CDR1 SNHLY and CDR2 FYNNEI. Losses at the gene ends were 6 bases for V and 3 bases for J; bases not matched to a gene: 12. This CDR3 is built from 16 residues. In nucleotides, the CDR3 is TGTGCCAGCAGCCTCTTGCCGGGACAGGATTACACTGAAGCTTTCTTT. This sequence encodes CASSLLPGQDYTEAFF.

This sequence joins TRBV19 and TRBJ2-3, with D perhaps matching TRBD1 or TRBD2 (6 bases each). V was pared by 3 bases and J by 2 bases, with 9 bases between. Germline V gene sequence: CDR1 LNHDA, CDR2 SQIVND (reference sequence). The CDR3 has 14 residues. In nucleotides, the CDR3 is TGTGCCAGTAGTATTCCGGGGGCCACAGATACGCAGTATTTT. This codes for CASSIPGATDTQYF.

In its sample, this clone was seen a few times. The chain's CDR3 is CASSLPGGRGDTIYF. DNA of the CDR3: TGTGCCAGCAGCTTACCCGGTGGCAGGGGGGACACCATATATTTT. The chain has TRBV7-8 and TRBJ1-3; TRBD1 agrees at 7 bases. The ends lost 2 bases at V and 8 bases at J; junction bases unmatched: 9. The CDR3 sequence is 15 residues long. Germline V gene sequence: CDR1 SGHVS, CDR2 FQNEAQ.

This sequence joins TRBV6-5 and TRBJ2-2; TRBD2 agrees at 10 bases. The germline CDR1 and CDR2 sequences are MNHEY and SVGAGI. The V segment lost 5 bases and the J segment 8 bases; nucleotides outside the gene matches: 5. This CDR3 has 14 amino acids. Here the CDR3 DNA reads TGTGCCAGCAGTGAAACTAGCGGGATTGGGGAGCTGTTTTTT. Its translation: CASSETSGIGELFF.

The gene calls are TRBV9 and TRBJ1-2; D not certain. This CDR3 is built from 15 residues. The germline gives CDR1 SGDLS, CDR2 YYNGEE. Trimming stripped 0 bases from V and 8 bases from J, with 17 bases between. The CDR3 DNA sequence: TGTGCCAGCAGCGTAGTGGGCCAACCAAGCCTCGGCTACACCTTC. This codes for CASSVVGQPSLGYTF.

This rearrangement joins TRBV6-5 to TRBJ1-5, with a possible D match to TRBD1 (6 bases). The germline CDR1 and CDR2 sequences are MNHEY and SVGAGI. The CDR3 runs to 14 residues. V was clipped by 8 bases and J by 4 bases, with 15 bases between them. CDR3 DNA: TGTGCCAGCTGGGCAGGGGCGGGAAATCAGCCCCAGCATTTT. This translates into CASWAGAGNQPQHF.